Below are 7 T cell receptor beta chains sequenced from a single sample in a study of blood T cells in healthy people across ages. For the second PCR, which ran for about 6 to 11 cycles, a sample-barcoded 5' primer and a J-beta primer mix were used. TCRdb reanalysed the 5' RACE reads using MiXCR and keeps one entry per CDR3 protein. Counted here are roughly 2 million distinct CDR3 sequences, about 49% occurring once; the ten biggest clones make up roughly 2.1%. Sequenced material: blood. All receptors come from a middle-aged woman in good health.

The chain carries TRBV20-1 and TRBJ1-6; perhaps TRBD1 as D (6 bases). Trimming shortened V by 6 bases and J by 8 bases, and 17 bases separated the two germline ends. This CDR3 region has 14 residues. CDR1 and CDR2 from the germline V gene are DFQATT and SNEGSKA (reference sequence). DNA for the CDR3: TGCAGTGCCTTAACAGGGCGGGGAGATTCACCCCTCCACTTT. Translation gives CSALTGRGDSPLHF.

The V gene is TRBV14, the J gene TRBJ1-6; 8 bases match TRBD1. In germline, CDR1 is SGHDN, CDR2 FVKESK. The CDR3 consists of 18 residues. With V trimmed by 5 bases and J by 1 base, 10 bases remained unmatched. In DNA form, the CDR3 reads TGTGCCAGCAGCTTCCGATCAGGGGGCGTTTCCTATAATTCACCCCTCCACTTT. Its protein product is CASSFRSGGVSYNSPLHF. Based on the CDR3 plus reference TRBV14 and TRBJ1-6, the full variable domain is EAGVTQFPSHSVIEKGQTVTLRCDPISGHDNLYWYRRVMGKEIKFLLHFVKESKQDESGMPNNRFLAERTGGTYSTLKVQPAELEDSGVYFCASSFRSGGVSYNSPLHFGNGTRLTVT.

This clonotype was recorded a few times. This chain joins TRBV9 and TRBJ2-1; TRBD1 aligns across 9 bases. CDR3 length: 15 residues. V trimming: 4 bases; J trimming: 6 bases; junction bases outside the gene matches: 8. From germline, CDR1 is SGDLS and CDR2 YYNGEE. CDR3 bases: TGTGCCAGCAGCCTCGGGACAGGGATTGGCAATGAGCAGTTCTTC. It translates to CASSLGTGIGNEQFF.

The chain joins TRBV29-1 to TRBJ2-3, with D perhaps TRBD2 (5 bases). V dropped 4 bases and J dropped 5 bases, with 10 bases sitting between them. Germline CDR1 is SQVTM and CDR2 is ANQGSEA. This CDR3 region has 12 residues. The CDR3 is CSVGGFGDTQYF. CDR3 nucleotide sequence: TGCAGCGTTGGAGGGTTTGGAGATACGCAGTATTTT.

This sequence joins TRBV12-3 or TRBV12-4 and TRBJ2-1; D perhaps matches TRBD1 (6 bases). The CDR3 runs to 13 residues. The V end was cut by 8 bases, the J end by 6 bases, with 14 bases between. CDR3 bases: TGTGCCAGCGGCCCCCGGGACATCAATGAGCAGTTCTTC. Its translation: CASGPRDINEQFF.

This clonotype was counted a few times. The chain carries TRBV9 and TRBJ2-1, with a weak D call TRBD1 (6 bases). V dropped 3 bases and J dropped 4 bases, with 11 bases sitting between them. The CDR3 covers 14 residues. CDR1 is SGDLS, CDR2 YYNGEE, per germline. The CDR3: CASSGTVRYNEQFF. The CDR3 DNA sequence: TGTGCCAGCAGCGGGACAGTCAGGTACAATGAGCAGTTCTTC.

This clonotype was detected only a few times. The chain recombines TRBV29-1 with TRBJ2-1; D may be TRBD1 (6 bases). V lost 3 bases to trimming and J lost 2 bases, with 17 bases between them. CDR1 is SQVTM and CDR2 is ANQGSEA in the germline V gene. The CDR3 sequence is 16 residues long. As DNA, the CDR3 is TGCAGCGTTGAGACTACCACGGACAGAGCCTACAATGAGCAGTTCTTC. This codes for CSVETTTDRAYNEQFF.